This TCR beta chain originates from a study of shared clonotypes between healthy human individuals. CDR3 length: 13 amino acids. The V gene end was trimmed by 4 bases and the J gene end by 5 bases; junction bases not matched to a gene: 3. Germline loops: CDR1 MNHNS, CDR2 SASEGT. Here immunoSEQ multiplex PCR was the method, and the copy in TCRdb shows in-frame clones only, minus some. The sample comprises 500,000 or so clones, approximately 95% of which are singletons, and 0.05% to 0.08% rests with the top ten. This TCR was sampled from a woman in her 30s in good health. The chain recombines TRBV6-1 with TRBJ2-7, with 9 bases identical to TRBD1. The specimen was naive CD4+ T cells sorted from blood. Subset: CD45RA+ positively selected. CDR3 nucleotides: TGTGCCAGCAGTGGGACAGGGGTCCACGAGCAGTACTTC. Protein sequence: CASSGTGVHEQYF.